This entry features one TCR beta chain sequence. What it binds is not known. This entry is derived from a study of vaccination effects on CD4 cells after COVID-19. The study's findings and limits: Few convalescent patients, and no early post-infection timepoints, were available to the study.

Method: immunoSEQ multiplex PCR; TCRdb's copy keeps in-frame clones and lacks some. The table lists approximately 70,000 clones, around 70% of them singletons, with approximately 2% in the top ten. Germline trimming cut 0 bases from V and 3 bases from J; bases unmatched to any gene: 4. Germline assignment: CDR1 SGHNT and CDR2 YYREEE (reference sequence). The CDR3 consists of 15 residues. Subsequent to less than eleven days of culture, CD4+ T cells were isolated. Participants got two doses of BNT162b2 or mRNA-1273 vaccine. Nucleocapsid antibodies were negative in the vaccine recipients, who had never had SARS-CoV-2 infection. On both days 3 and 7, half of the culture medium was replaced with IL-2 medium.

The TCR was taken from a human donor who received a COVID-19 vaccine. Sequencing used CD4+ T cells from PBMCs cultured without peptide, obtained after COVID-19 vaccination. The chain couples TRBV5-4 to TRBJ2-5; TRBD2 matches at 8 bases. CDR3 sequence: CASSLGRGGKETQYF. In DNA form, the CDR3 reads TGTGCCAGCAGCTTGGGTCGGGGGGGCAAAGAGACCCAGTACTTC. Filled out from reference TRBV5-4 and TRBJ2-5, the complete variable domain reads ETGVTQSPTHLIKTRGQQVTLRCSSQSGHNTVSWYQQALGQGPQFIFQYYREEENGRGNFPPRFSGLQFPNYSSELNVNALELDDSALYLCASSLGRGGKETQYFGPGTRLLVL.